A selection of T cell receptor beta chains follows, all from one sample in a study of vaccination and CD4 T cells after COVID-19. Their specific antigens are unknown. MiXCR was run by TCRdb on the PCR reads, yielding one entry per CDR3 protein. This repertoire shows approximately 17,000 distinct CDR3 sequences, about 56% found once; its top ten account for about a fifth. The material was CD4+ T cells from blood, cultured in vitro, obtained before SARS-CoV-2 vaccination. These receptor sequences come from a human donor who had recovered from COVID-19. CDR3s include the opening cysteine and the closing phenylalanine or tryptophan. A D gene is named only where the DNA matches it firmly. The size entry is marked missing in some rows and otherwise reads once, few, many or a size class.

CDR3nt: TGTGCCAGCAGTCGTAGTTCAGGGGGCGAGGATGAGCAGTTCTTC
CDR3aa: CASSRSSGGEDEQFF
abundance: -
j_gene: TRBJ2-1
d_gene: TRBD1
v_gene: TRBV12-3/TRBV12-4

CDR3nt: TGTGCCAGCAGCTTAGAGGTCGGGGGCAACTATGGCTACACCTTC
CDR3aa: CASSLEVGGNYGYTF
abundance: -
j_gene: TRBJ1-2
d_gene: -
v_gene: TRBV7-9

CDR3nt: TGTGCCAGCAGTGGAGACAGGGGTAATTCACCCCTCCACTTT
CDR3aa: CASSGDRGNSPLHF
abundance: -
j_gene: TRBJ1-6
d_gene: TRBD1
v_gene: TRBV2

CDR3nt: TGTGCCAGCAGTTTTTGGTTTCGGAGGCGTGCGGTAAACTATGGCTACACCTTC
CDR3aa: CASSFWFRRRAVNYGYTF
abundance: -
j_gene: TRBJ1-2
d_gene: -
v_gene: TRBV12-3/TRBV12-4

CDR3nt: TGTGCCAGCAGTTACTGGGGCAATCAGCCCCAGCATTTT
CDR3aa: CASSYWGNQPQHF
abundance: -
j_gene: TRBJ1-5
d_gene: -
v_gene: TRBV6-2/TRBV6-3

CDR3nt: TGTGCCAGCAGCTTAACATCCCATCAGCCCCAGCATTTT
CDR3aa: CASSLTSHQPQHF
abundance: -
j_gene: TRBJ1-5
d_gene: -
v_gene: TRBV7-3

CDR3nt: TGCAGTGCCCCGAAGGGGGGGACACCGGCAGATACGCAGTATTTT
CDR3aa: CSAPKGGTPADTQYF
abundance: -
j_gene: TRBJ2-3
d_gene: -
v_gene: TRBV20-1

CDR3nt: TGTGCCAGCAGCACCACAGGGGGCTATGATCAGCCCCAGCATTTT
CDR3aa: CASSTTGGYDQPQHF
abundance: -
j_gene: TRBJ1-5
d_gene: TRBD1
v_gene: TRBV7-9

CDR3nt: TGTGCCAGCAGTGACCGGACGGGGGTGGAGACCCAGTACTTC
CDR3aa: CASSDRTGVETQYF
abundance: -
j_gene: TRBJ2-5
d_gene: -
v_gene: TRBV25-1

CDR3nt: TGTGCCAGCTCACCCACCGAGAACACTGAAGCTTTCTTT
CDR3aa: CASSPTENTEAFF
abundance: -
j_gene: TRBJ1-1
d_gene: -
v_gene: TRBV18

CDR3nt: TGTGCCAGCAAAGGGGGGTATAATTCACCCCTCCACTTT
CDR3aa: CASKGGYNSPLHF
abundance: -
j_gene: TRBJ1-6
d_gene: -
v_gene: TRBV2

CDR3nt: TGCAGTGCTAGACCTAGGCGGTCCCGCTCCTACAATGAGCAGTTCTTC
CDR3aa: CSARPRRSRSYNEQFF
abundance: -
j_gene: TRBJ2-1
d_gene: -
v_gene: TRBV20-1

CDR3nt: TGCAGTGCTAGTTCAGCTTCTAGCACAGATACGCAGTATTTT
CDR3aa: CSASSASSTDTQYF
abundance: few
j_gene: TRBJ2-3
d_gene: -
v_gene: TRBV20-1

CDR3nt: TGTGCCAGTAAGGGAGTTACTAACTATGGCTACACCTTC
CDR3aa: CASKGVTNYGYTF
abundance: -
j_gene: TRBJ1-2
d_gene: -
v_gene: TRBV28

CDR3nt: TGTGCCACCTCAAGGCTTTCCCTCCAGGGGAGCATGAACACTGAAGCTTTCTTT
CDR3aa: CATSRLSLQGSMNTEAFF
abundance: -
j_gene: TRBJ1-1
d_gene: -
v_gene: TRBV28

CDR3nt: TGTGCCAGTTTAGACTCTGGGGCCAACGTCCTGACTTTC
CDR3aa: CASLDSGANVLTF
abundance: -
j_gene: TRBJ2-6
d_gene: -
v_gene: TRBV28

CDR3nt: TGTGCCAGCAGCCGAGACAGTAATGAAAAACTGTTTTTT
CDR3aa: CASSRDSNEKLFF
abundance: -
j_gene: TRBJ1-4
d_gene: -
v_gene: TRBV12-3/TRBV12-4

CDR3nt: TGTGCCAGCTCGTACGGGACAGACAATCAGCCCCAGCATTTT
CDR3aa: CASSYGTDNQPQHF
abundance: -
j_gene: TRBJ1-5
d_gene: TRBD1
v_gene: TRBV18

CDR3nt: TGTGCCAGCAGTGCCCGGGACAGTATGAGTGGCTACACCTTC
CDR3aa: CASSARDSMSGYTF
abundance: -
j_gene: TRBJ1-2
d_gene: TRBD1
v_gene: TRBV2

CDR3nt: TGCAGTGCAGGTGGGAGGGGGCCTGATCAGCCCCAGCATTTT
CDR3aa: CSAGGRGPDQPQHF
abundance: -
j_gene: TRBJ1-5
d_gene: TRBD1
v_gene: TRBV20-1

CDR3nt: TGTGCCATCAGTGAGTCGATTCCGGGACAGGGGCCCTCCGAGCAGTACTTC
CDR3aa: CAISESIPGQGPSEQYF
abundance: -
j_gene: TRBJ2-7
d_gene: TRBD1
v_gene: TRBV10-3

CDR3nt: TGCAGTGCAGGGACAGGGGGCGCGTGGACAGATACGCAGTATTTT
CDR3aa: CSAGTGGAWTDTQYF
abundance: -
j_gene: TRBJ2-3
d_gene: TRBD1
v_gene: TRBV20-1

CDR3nt: TGTGCCAGCAGCCAGGGACAGGGTATCAATCAGCCCCAGCATTTT
CDR3aa: CASSQGQGINQPQHF
abundance: -
j_gene: TRBJ1-5
d_gene: TRBD1
v_gene: TRBV5-4

CDR3nt: TGTGCCAGCAGCTTAGTAACAGATACCAATTCACCCCTCCACTTT
CDR3aa: CASSLVTDTNSPLHF
abundance: -
j_gene: TRBJ1-6
d_gene: -
v_gene: TRBV7-8

CDR3nt: TGTGCCAGCAGTGCCCTTTTGAAGGAGAGAAATCAGCCCCAGCATTTT
CDR3aa: CASSALLKERNQPQHF
abundance: -
j_gene: TRBJ1-5
d_gene: -
v_gene: TRBV6-1

CDR3nt: TGTGCCTGGGGCAGGGGGCTTGGGGCCAACGTCCTGACTTTC
CDR3aa: CAWGRGLGANVLTF
abundance: once
j_gene: TRBJ2-6
d_gene: TRBD1
v_gene: TRBV30

CDR3nt: TGTGCCAGTAGTAATCTGCCGGGACAGGGTCGTGAGACCCAGTACTTC
CDR3aa: CASSNLPGQGRETQYF
abundance: -
j_gene: TRBJ2-5
d_gene: TRBD1
v_gene: TRBV19

CDR3nt: TGTGCCAGCAGCTTAGTGTCTAGCGCGAATGAGCAGTTCTTC
CDR3aa: CASSLVSSANEQFF
abundance: -
j_gene: TRBJ2-1
d_gene: -
v_gene: TRBV7-2

CDR3nt: TGTGCCAGCAGTTACACAGATCTGAACTCTGAAGCTTTCTTT
CDR3aa: CASSYTDLNSEAFF
abundance: -
j_gene: TRBJ1-1
d_gene: -
v_gene: TRBV6-5

CDR3nt: TGTGCCACCAGCGGAGGTCGAGTCCAAGAGACCCAGTACTTC
CDR3aa: CATSGGRVQETQYF
abundance: few
j_gene: TRBJ2-5
d_gene: -
v_gene: TRBV15

CDR3nt: TGTGCCAGCAGCCGAGGACAGGCCTCCGGAGAGACCCAGTACTTC
CDR3aa: CASSRGQASGETQYF
abundance: -
j_gene: TRBJ2-5
d_gene: TRBD1
v_gene: TRBV6-1

CDR3nt: TGTGCCAGCAGCTTGGGACTCAATTCAGCCAAAAACATTCAGTACTTC
CDR3aa: CASSLGLNSAKNIQYF
abundance: -
j_gene: TRBJ2-4
d_gene: -
v_gene: TRBV5-4

CDR3nt: TGCGCCAGCAGCTTGGAGACAGGCCCTGGGGCCAACGTCCTGACTTTC
CDR3aa: CASSLETGPGANVLTF
abundance: few
j_gene: TRBJ2-6
d_gene: -
v_gene: TRBV5-1

CDR3nt: TGCGCCAGCAGCTTTTACCCCAATGAGCAGTTCTTC
CDR3aa: CASSFYPNEQFF
abundance: -
j_gene: TRBJ2-1
d_gene: -
v_gene: TRBV5-1

CDR3nt: TGTGCCAGCATACGAGGAACGAACACCGGGGAGCTGTTTTTT
CDR3aa: CASIRGTNTGELFF
abundance: -
j_gene: TRBJ2-2
d_gene: -
v_gene: TRBV2

CDR3nt: TGTGCCAGCAGCTCGGGACTAGCGGGGCCCTTGGAGGAGCAGTTCTTC
CDR3aa: CASSSGLAGPLEEQFF
abundance: -
j_gene: TRBJ2-1
d_gene: TRBD2
v_gene: TRBV7-9

CDR3nt: TGTGCCAGCAGGCGCCTAGCGGTAAGGGCAGATACGCAGTATTTT
CDR3aa: CASRRLAVRADTQYF
abundance: -
j_gene: TRBJ2-3
d_gene: TRBD2
v_gene: TRBV5-6

CDR3nt: TGTGCCAGCAGTGGAGGGGGAGAGACCCAGTACTTC
CDR3aa: CASSGGGETQYF
abundance: -
j_gene: TRBJ2-5
d_gene: -
v_gene: TRBV2

CDR3nt: TGTGCCAGCAGTTTAGAGGGTCCCAGAGTTGCTACTTATGGCTACACCTTC
CDR3aa: CASSLEGPRVATYGYTF
abundance: -
j_gene: TRBJ1-2
d_gene: -
v_gene: TRBV28

CDR3nt: TGCGCCAGCAGTGGATTTGCTGGTGGCGAGCAGTACTTC
CDR3aa: CASSGFAGGEQYF
abundance: few
j_gene: TRBJ2-7
d_gene: -
v_gene: TRBV10-1

CDR3nt: TGTGCCAGTAGACGCAGCACAGATACGCAGTATTTT
CDR3aa: CASRRSTDTQYF
abundance: -
j_gene: TRBJ2-3
d_gene: -
v_gene: TRBV19

CDR3nt: TGCAGTACGGGGGGCTACAATGAGCAGTTCTTC
CDR3aa: CSTGGYNEQFF
abundance: -
j_gene: TRBJ2-1
d_gene: TRBD2
v_gene: TRBV20-1

CDR3nt: TGTGCCAGCAGCTTACCGGCTAGCGGGAGAAAAGAGACCCAGTACTTC
CDR3aa: CASSLPASGRKETQYF
abundance: -
j_gene: TRBJ2-5
d_gene: TRBD2
v_gene: TRBV7-2

CDR3nt: TGCGCCAGCAGCCACGAAGGAGCCGGGACCAGGGCAGATACGCAGTATTTT
CDR3aa: CASSHEGAGTRADTQYF
abundance: -
j_gene: TRBJ2-3
d_gene: -
v_gene: TRBV4-1

CDR3nt: TGTGCCAGCAGTTTTTCCCTGGGGACAGGGGTTAGGGGCACTGAAGCTTTCTTT
CDR3aa: CASSFSLGTGVRGTEAFF
abundance: once
j_gene: TRBJ1-1
d_gene: TRBD1
v_gene: TRBV28

CDR3nt: TGTGCCAGCAATTTCCGACAGGAGCTAGCCAAAAACATTCAGTACTTC
CDR3aa: CASNFRQELAKNIQYF
abundance: -
j_gene: TRBJ2-4
d_gene: -
v_gene: TRBV2

CDR3nt: TGTGGCTCTGGACAGGAGAACACCGGGGAGCTGTTTTTT
CDR3aa: CGSGQENTGELFF
abundance: -
j_gene: TRBJ2-2
d_gene: TRBD1
v_gene: TRBV2

CDR3nt: TGTGCCATGGGACAGGGAGGGGATAATGAAAAACTGTTTTTT
CDR3aa: CAMGQGGDNEKLFF
abundance: -
j_gene: TRBJ1-4
d_gene: TRBD1
v_gene: TRBV6-1

CDR3nt: TGTGCCAGCAGCTACTATGGCTACACCTTC
CDR3aa: CASSYYGYTF
abundance: few
j_gene: TRBJ1-2
d_gene: -
v_gene: TRBV21-1

CDR3nt: TGTGCCAGCAGCTTAGCGTCGTCTGGCTACAATGAGCAGTTCTTC
CDR3aa: CASSLASSGYNEQFF
abundance: once
j_gene: TRBJ2-1
d_gene: -
v_gene: TRBV7-2

CDR3nt: TGTGCCAGCAGTGGCGCGAATAGCAATCAGCCCCAGCATTTT
CDR3aa: CASSGANSNQPQHF
abundance: -
j_gene: TRBJ1-5
d_gene: -
v_gene: TRBV2

CDR3nt: TGCAGTGCCGCGAGTGCAGATTCACCCCTCCACTTT
CDR3aa: CSAASADSPLHF
abundance: few
j_gene: TRBJ1-6
d_gene: -
v_gene: TRBV20-1